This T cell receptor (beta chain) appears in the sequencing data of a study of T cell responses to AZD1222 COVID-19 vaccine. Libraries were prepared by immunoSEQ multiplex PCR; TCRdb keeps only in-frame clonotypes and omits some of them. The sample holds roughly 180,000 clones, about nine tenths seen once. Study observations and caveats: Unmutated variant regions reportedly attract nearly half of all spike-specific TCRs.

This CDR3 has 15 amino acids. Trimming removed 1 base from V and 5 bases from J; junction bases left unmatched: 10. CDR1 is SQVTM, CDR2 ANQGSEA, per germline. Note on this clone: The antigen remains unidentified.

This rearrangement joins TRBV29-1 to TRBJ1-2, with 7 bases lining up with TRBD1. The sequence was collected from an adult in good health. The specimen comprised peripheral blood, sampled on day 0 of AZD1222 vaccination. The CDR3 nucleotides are TGCAGCGTTGAAGCCCGCTGGGACAGTTCTTATGGCTACACCTTC. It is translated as CSVEARWDSSYGYTF.